This T cell receptor (beta chain) was profiled in a study of T cell responses to AZD1222 COVID-19 vaccine. Whole-study results and caveats: The study reported that nearly half of spike-specific TCRs target unmutated variant regions. Only a handful of AZD1222 recipients, several in all, had baseline seropositivity.

The method was immunoSEQ multiplex PCR; TCRdb's version includes in-frame clones alone and lacks a portion of them. The data contain roughly 90,000 clones, about 93% of them singletons. Trimming cost V 1 base and J 5 bases; bases outside gene matches: 4. CDR1 is GTSNPN, CDR2 SVGIG, per germline (reference sequence). CDR3 length equals 13 residues. For this clone: Its matching antigen is unknown.

This clonotype originated in an adult in good health. This specimen consisted of peripheral blood, obtained on day 0 of MenACWY control vaccination. The chain has TRBV30 and TRBJ2-5; 7 nucleotides agree with TRBD2. The CDR3 DNA is TGTGCCTGGAGTGGGGACTATTCGGAGACCCAGTACTTC. Encoded protein: CAWSGDYSETQYF.